The 9 T cell receptor beta chains given below trace back to one sample, sequenced in a study of human T cells and chemical hapten exposure (dated by TCRdb to the early 2020s). Library preparation used RACE. Sequencing used a NextSeq 500. Clones were called with MiXCR by TCRdb after fastp trimmed the public reads at Q25, and only in-frame beta chains were retained. Each entry merges the rows of one CDR3 protein and shows their most common DNA and genes. This sample comprises 300,000 to 400,000 distinct CDR3 sequences, roughly 6.9% of them detected only once. The top ten constitute roughly 8% of the sample. The label giving this sample's time point can be read as: patch test 1, 2 weeks after DPC sensitization. The treatment or condition label on this specimen signifies: therapeutic diphenylcyclopropenone sensitization with weekly scalp DPC. This sample comprised whole blood, obtained in connection with sensitization to the hapten diphenylcyclopropenone (DPC). The receptor source for this set is a woman under 30 with alopecia areata. Some clones in this sample may be carry-over from other donors' samples.

CDR3 nucleotides: TGTGCCAGCAGTCCTCGACAGGGGAAGCAGTTCTTC. Amino acid sequence: CASSPRQGKQFF. The genes are TRBV27 and TRBJ2-1; TRBD1 aligns across 8 bases. The J segment lost 11 bases and the V segment lost 5 bases, leaving 5 bases of the junction unmatched. This CDR3 has 12 residues. Per the germline V gene, CDR1 is MNHEY and CDR2 is SMNVEV (reference sequence).

This clonotype was observed a few times. A junction boundary mismatches the germline segment, possibly from a read error. The gene calls are TRBV7-2 and TRBJ2-3; TRBD2 matches at 10 bases. Germline assignment: CDR1 SGHTA and CDR2 FQGNSA. CDR3 length: 15 amino acids. CDR3 sequence: CASSLTSGVTYTQYF. The DNA for the CDR3 is TGTGCCAGCAGCTTAACTAGCGGGGTCACATATACGCAGTATTTT.

The V and J genes are TRBV6-6 and TRBJ1-2; D gene uncertain. This CDR3 has 14 residues. The V end lost 2 bases, the J end lost 5 bases, and 12 bases lay between the germline ends. Germline-derived CDR1 and CDR2 are MNHNY and SVGAGI (reference sequence). The CDR3 DNA reads as TGTGCCAGCAGTTACAATCCGCCCGTTTATGGCTACACCTTC. It encodes CASSYNPPVYGYTF.

There are many counts of this clonotype. CDR3 protein: CASSLDRGRHNEQFF. DNA of the CDR3: TGTGCCAGCAGCTTAGATCGGGGGCGGCACAATGAGCAGTTCTTC. This chain uses TRBV7-6 with TRBJ2-1; D could derive from TRBD1 or TRBD2 (6 bases each). The CDR3 consists of 15 residues. Germline lookup yields CDR1 SGHVS and CDR2 FNYEAQ. V gave up 1 base and J gave up 5 bases, with 12 bases separating them.

A few counts support this clonotype. The rearrangement links TRBV7-2 to TRBJ1-2; 8 bases line up with TRBD1. V was pared by 4 bases and J by 6 bases, with 13 bases of the junction left unmatched. The CDR3 is made up of 16 amino acids. The V gene's germline CDR1 is SGHTA and CDR2 FQGNSA. The CDR3 nucleotides read TGTGCCAGCAGCTCAGGACAGGGTTTGTCTATCGATGGCTACACCTTC. This encodes CASSSGQGLSIDGYTF.

CDR3: CASSLAEGNGYTF. The DNA of the CDR3 is TGTGCCAGCAGCTTAGCGGAGGGCAATGGCTACACCTTC. The V and J genes are TRBV7-6 and TRBJ1-2; D is unresolved. Per germline, CDR1 SGHVS and CDR2 FNYEAQ. V lost 0 bases and J lost 6, with 8 bases in between. The CDR3 is 13 amino acids. Drawing the rest from reference TRBV7-6 and TRBJ1-2, the complete variable domain is GAGVSQSPRYKVTKRGQDVALRCDPISGHVSLYWYRQALGQGPEFLTYFNYEAQQDKSGLPNDRFSAERPEGSISTLTIQRTEQRDSAMYRCASSLAEGNGYTFGSGTRLTVV.

The chain recombines TRBV29-1 with TRBJ2-3; perhaps TRBD2 as D (6 bases). The germline V gene encodes CDR1 SQVTM and CDR2 ANQGSEA. Trimming removed 7 bases at V and 7 bases at J, with 27 bases between. The CDR3 length is 16 residues. CDR3 in amino acids: CSALKAWGGVLNTQYF. The CDR3, as DNA: TGCAGCGCCCTGAAGGCGTGGGGCGGGGTTTTGAATACGCAGTATTTT.

This clonotype has just a few counts. This chain uses TRBV6-5 with TRBJ2-3; 10 positions match TRBD1. V was pared by 6 bases and J by 2 bases, with 8 bases of the junction left unmatched. CDR3 length equals 16 residues. CDR1 is MNHEY, CDR2 SVGAGI, per germline. CDR3 loop: CASSRGQGGATDTQYF. The CDR3 DNA reads as TGTGCCAGCAGCCGCGGACAGGGGGGAGCCACAGATACGCAGTATTTT.

This clonotype occurred a few times. CDR3: CSARGGAGTLEAFF. The CDR3 DNA sequence: TGCAGTGCTAGAGGGGGAGCAGGGACTCTCGAAGCTTTCTTT. The V call is TRBV20-1, the J call TRBJ1-1; possible D gene TRBD1, 5 bases. The V gene lost 1 base and the J gene lost 8 bases, with 17 bases spanning the gap. CDR3 length: 14 amino acids. Per the germline V gene, CDR1 is DFQATT and CDR2 is SNEGSKA (reference sequence).